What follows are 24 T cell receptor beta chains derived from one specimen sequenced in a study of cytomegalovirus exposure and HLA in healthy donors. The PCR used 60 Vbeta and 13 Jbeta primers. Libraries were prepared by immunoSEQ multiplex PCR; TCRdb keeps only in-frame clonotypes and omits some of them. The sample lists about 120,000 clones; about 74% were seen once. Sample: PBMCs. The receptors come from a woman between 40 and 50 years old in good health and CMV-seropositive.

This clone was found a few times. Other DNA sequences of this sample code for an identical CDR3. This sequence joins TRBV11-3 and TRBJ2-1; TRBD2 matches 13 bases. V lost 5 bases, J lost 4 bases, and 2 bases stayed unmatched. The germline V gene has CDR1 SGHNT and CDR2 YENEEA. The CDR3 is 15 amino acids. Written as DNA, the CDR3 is TGTGCCAGCAGCCAGGGACTAGCGGGATACAATGAGCAGTTCTTC. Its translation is CASSQGLAGYNEQFF.

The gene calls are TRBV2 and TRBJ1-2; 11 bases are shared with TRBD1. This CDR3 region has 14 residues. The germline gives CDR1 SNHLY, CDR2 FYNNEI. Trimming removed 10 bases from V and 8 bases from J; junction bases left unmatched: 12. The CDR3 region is CATGTGGLVYGYTF. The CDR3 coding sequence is TGTGCCACCGGGACAGGGGGTTTGGTCTACGGCTACACCTTC.

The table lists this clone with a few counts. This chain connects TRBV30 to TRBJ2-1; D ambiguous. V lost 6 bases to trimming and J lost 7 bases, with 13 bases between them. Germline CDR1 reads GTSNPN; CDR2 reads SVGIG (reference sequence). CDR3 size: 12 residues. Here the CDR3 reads CACRLSSNEQFF. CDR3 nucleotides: TGTGCCTGTCGACTTTCCTCTAATGAGCAGTTCTTC.

The CDR3 nucleotides are TGTGCCAGCACCGGGACAGGACCCTACGAGCAGTACTTC. As protein: CASTGTGPYEQYF. The chain joins TRBV6-5 to TRBJ2-5; 8 bases fit TRBD1. The J call may be incorrect, as the DNA end agrees better with TRBJ2-7. This CDR3 region has 13 residues. Per germline, CDR1 MNHEY and CDR2 SVGAGI.

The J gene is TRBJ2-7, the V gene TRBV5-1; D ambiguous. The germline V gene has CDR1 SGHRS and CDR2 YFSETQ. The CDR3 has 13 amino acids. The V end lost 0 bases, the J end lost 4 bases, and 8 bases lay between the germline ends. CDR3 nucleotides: TGCGCCAGCAGCTTGGCCTTTGAGTACGAGCAGTACTTC. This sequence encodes CASSLAFEYEQYF.

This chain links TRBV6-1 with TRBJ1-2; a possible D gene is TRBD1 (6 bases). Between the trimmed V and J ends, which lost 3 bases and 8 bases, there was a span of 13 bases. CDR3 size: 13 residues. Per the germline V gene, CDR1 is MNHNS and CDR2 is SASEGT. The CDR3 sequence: CASSDQAGAGYTF. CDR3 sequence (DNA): TGTGCCAGCAGTGATCAGGCGGGGGCAGGCTACACCTTC.

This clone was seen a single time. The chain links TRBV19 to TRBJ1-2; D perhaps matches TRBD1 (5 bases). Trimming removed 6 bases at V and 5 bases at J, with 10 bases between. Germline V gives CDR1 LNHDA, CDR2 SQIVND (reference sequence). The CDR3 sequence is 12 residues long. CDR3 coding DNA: TGTGCCAGTAGCGACGGACATTATGGCTACACCTTC. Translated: CASSDGHYGYTF.

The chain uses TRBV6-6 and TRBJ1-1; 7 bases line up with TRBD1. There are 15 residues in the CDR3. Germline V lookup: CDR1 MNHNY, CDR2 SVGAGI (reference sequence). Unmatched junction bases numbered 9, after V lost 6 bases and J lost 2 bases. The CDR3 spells CASRFRQGTNTEAFF. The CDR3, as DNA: TGTGCCAGCAGATTCCGACAGGGTACTAACACTGAAGCTTTCTTT.

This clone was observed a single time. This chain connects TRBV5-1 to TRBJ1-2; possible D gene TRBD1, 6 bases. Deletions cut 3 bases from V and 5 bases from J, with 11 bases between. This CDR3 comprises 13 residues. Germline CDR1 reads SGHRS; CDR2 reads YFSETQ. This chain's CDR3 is CASSSKGGYGYTF. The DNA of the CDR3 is TGCGCCAGCAGCTCTAAGGGGGGGTATGGCTACACCTTC.

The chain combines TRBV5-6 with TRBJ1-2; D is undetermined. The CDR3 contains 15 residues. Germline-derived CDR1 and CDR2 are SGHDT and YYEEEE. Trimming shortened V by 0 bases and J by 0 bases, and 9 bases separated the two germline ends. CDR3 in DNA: TGTGCCAGCAGCTTGGTTGCCGGAGCTAACTATGGCTACACCTTC. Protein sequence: CASSLVAGANYGYTF.

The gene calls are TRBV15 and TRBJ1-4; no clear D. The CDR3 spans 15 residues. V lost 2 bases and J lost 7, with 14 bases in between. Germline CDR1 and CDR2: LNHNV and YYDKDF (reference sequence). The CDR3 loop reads CATSRTTIAREKLFF. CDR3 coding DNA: TGTGCCACCAGCAGAACCACTATAGCGCGTGAAAAACTGTTTTTT.

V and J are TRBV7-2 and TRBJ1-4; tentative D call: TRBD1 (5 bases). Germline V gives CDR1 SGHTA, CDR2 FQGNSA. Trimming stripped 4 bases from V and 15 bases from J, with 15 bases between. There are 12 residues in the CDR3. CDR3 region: CASSSKSGAVFF. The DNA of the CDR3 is TGTGCCAGCAGCTCGAAGAGCGGGGCCGTGTTTTTT. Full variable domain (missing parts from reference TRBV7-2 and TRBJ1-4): GAGVSQSPSNKVTEKGKDVELRCDPISGHTALYWYRQSLGQGLEFLIYFQGNSAPDKSGLPSDRFSAERTGGSVSTLTIQRTQQEDSAVYLCASSSKSGAVFFGSGTQLSVL.

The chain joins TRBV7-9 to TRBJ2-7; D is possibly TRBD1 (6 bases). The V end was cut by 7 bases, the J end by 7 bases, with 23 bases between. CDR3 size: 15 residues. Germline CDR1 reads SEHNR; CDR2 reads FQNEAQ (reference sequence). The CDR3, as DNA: TGTGCCAGCACCCTAACAGGGTCCTTAGTGGGGGAGCAGTACTTC. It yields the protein CASTLTGSLVGEQYF.

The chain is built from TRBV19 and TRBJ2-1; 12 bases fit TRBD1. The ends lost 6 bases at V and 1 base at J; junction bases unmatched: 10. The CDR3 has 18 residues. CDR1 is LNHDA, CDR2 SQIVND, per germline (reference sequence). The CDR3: CASRTGQGAPTSYNEQFF. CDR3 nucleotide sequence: TGTGCCAGTAGAACGGGACAGGGGGCACCTACTTCCTACAATGAGCAGTTCTTC.

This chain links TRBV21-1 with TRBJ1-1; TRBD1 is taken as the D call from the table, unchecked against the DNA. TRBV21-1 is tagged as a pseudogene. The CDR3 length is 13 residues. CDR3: CASSPQGWGEAFF. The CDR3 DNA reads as TGTGCCAGCAGCCCACAGGGGTGGGGTGAAGCTTTCTTT.

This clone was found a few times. CDR3 amino acids: CASRGQDGELFF. CDR3 coding DNA: TGTGCCAGCAGGGGGCAGGACGGGGAGCTGTTTTTT. The chain combines TRBV2 with TRBJ2-2; D is possibly TRBD1 (5 bases). CDR3 size: 12 residues. V gave up 6 bases and J gave up 7 bases, with 9 bases separating them. Germline lookup yields CDR1 SNHLY and CDR2 FYNNEI.

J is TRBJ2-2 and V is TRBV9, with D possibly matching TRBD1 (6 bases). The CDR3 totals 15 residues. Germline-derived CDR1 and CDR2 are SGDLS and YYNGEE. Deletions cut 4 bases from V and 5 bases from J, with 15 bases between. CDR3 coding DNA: TGTGCCAGCAGCCCAACCAGGGGTCGGACCGGGGAGCTGTTTTTT. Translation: CASSPTRGRTGELFF.

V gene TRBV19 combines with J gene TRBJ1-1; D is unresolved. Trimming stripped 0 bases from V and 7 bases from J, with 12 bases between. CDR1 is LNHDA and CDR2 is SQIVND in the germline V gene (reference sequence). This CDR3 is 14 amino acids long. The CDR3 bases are TGTGCCAGTAGTATAGAAGGAGGGTTACTTGAAGCTTTCTTT. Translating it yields CASSIEGGLLEAFF.

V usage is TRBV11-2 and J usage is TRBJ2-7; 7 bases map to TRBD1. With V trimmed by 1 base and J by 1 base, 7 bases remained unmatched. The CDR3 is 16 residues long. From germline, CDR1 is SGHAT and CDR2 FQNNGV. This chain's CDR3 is CASSLGPGQPSYEQYF. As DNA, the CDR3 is TGTGCCAGCAGCTTAGGCCCGGGACAGCCTTCCTACGAGCAGTACTTC.

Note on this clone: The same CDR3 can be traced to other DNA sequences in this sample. CDR3 loop: CASSIRGSGNQPQHF. CDR3 in DNA: TGTGCCAGTAGTATAAGGGGGTCGGGCAATCAGCCCCAGCATTTT. This chain uses TRBV19 with TRBJ1-5; possibly TRBD1 for D (6 bases). This CDR3 spans 15 amino acids. Trimming pared 2 bases from V and 2 bases from J, leaving 10 bases between. Germline-derived CDR1 and CDR2 are LNHDA and SQIVND (reference sequence).

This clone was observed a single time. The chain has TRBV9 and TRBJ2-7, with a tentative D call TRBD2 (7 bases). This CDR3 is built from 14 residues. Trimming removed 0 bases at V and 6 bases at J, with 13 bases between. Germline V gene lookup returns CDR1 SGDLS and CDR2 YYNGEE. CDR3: CASSVGGGLSEQYF. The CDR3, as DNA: TGTGCCAGCAGCGTAGGGGGGGGCCTAAGCGAGCAGTACTTC.

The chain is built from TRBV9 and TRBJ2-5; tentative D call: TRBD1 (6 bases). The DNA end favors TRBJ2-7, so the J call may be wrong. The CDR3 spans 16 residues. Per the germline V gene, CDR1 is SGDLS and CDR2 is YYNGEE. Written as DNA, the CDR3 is TGTGCCAGCAGCGTATCCCCCCGGACAGCCACCTACGAGCAGTACTTC. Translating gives CASSVSPRTATYEQYF.

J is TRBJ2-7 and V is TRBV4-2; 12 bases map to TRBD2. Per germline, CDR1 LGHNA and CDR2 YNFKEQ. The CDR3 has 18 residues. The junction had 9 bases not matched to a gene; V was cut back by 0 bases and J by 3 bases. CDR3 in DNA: TGTGCCAGCAGCCAAGAACGCCTTACTAGCGGGAGGCTCTACGAGCAGTACTTC. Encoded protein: CASSQERLTSGRLYEQYF.

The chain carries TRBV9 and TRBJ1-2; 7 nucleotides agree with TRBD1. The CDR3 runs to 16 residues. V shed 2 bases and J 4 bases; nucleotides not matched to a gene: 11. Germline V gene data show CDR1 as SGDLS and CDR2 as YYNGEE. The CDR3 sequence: CASSVSKGTAIYGYTF. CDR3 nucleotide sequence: TGTGCCAGCAGCGTTTCCAAGGGGACAGCCATCTATGGCTACACCTTC. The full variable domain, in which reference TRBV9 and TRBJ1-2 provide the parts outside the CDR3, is DSGVTQTPKHLITATGQRVTLRCSPRSGDLSVYWYQQSLDQGLQFLIQYYNGEERAKGNILERFSAQQFPDLHSELNLSSLELGDSALYFCASSVSKGTAIYGYTFGSGTRLTVV.